This T cell receptor beta chain was recorded in a study of T cell repertoires in cytomegalovirus infection (dated by TCRdb to the late 2010s). Study-level background: Alongside well-studied HLA-B-restricted epitopes, the peptide stimulations were aimed at recently identified HLA-C-restricted CMV epitopes, whose presentation resists viral immunomodulation. Because public TCR beta signatures pointed to carriage of CMV infection together with the matching HLA type, the HLA type of each donor mattered for the analysis.

General conclusions and limits of the study: The ex vivo response was dominated by HLA-C-restricted CMV-specific TCR beta clonotypes, and the single most frequent clonotype in two of eight donors was supplied by these HLA-C-restricted clonotypes. Carriers of CMV infection plus the relevant HLA type were discriminated by the cumulative frequency of public TCR beta family members in the study cohort and in an independent 352-donor cohort.

The instrument was an Illumina HiSeq 1500. The public sequencing data were trimmed at Q25 with fastp and processed into clonotypes with MiXCR by TCRdb, which kept only in-frame beta chains. Rows matching on CDR3 protein sequence are summarized as one entry with the most common DNA and genes. Counted in this sample were around 770,000 distinct CDR3 sequences; 29% of them appeared once. 13% of the sample rests with the top ten. The junction shows trimming of 1 base on V and 5 bases on J, plus 14 bases between the germline ends. From a lookup of the germline V gene, CDR1 and CDR2 are SGHVS and FQNEAQ. Its CDR3 holds 15 amino acids, cysteine through phenylalanine. The DNA shown is the 45-base CDR3, in frame from base 1. This clonotype was observed at least ten times. It lacks a known antigen. Qualities for individual bases were not recorded, and no much larger clone is one base off. The treatment or condition label corresponds to: in vitro stimulation with specific CMV peptide epitopes to enrich CMV-specific T cells.

The sequenced sample was cultured CD8+ T cells from PBMCs, obtained from culture after CMV antigen stimulation. The clonotype was recovered from a human donor in good health (CMV status not recorded). Some clones in this sample may be carry-over from other donors' samples. The chain was built from TRBV7-8 and TRBJ1-2; TRBD1 is perhaps the D gene, given 6 matching bases. The sequenced DNA: TGTGCCAGCAGCTTAGTTTGGGACACGACATATGGCTACACCTTC. Its translation reads: CASSLVWDTTYGYTF.